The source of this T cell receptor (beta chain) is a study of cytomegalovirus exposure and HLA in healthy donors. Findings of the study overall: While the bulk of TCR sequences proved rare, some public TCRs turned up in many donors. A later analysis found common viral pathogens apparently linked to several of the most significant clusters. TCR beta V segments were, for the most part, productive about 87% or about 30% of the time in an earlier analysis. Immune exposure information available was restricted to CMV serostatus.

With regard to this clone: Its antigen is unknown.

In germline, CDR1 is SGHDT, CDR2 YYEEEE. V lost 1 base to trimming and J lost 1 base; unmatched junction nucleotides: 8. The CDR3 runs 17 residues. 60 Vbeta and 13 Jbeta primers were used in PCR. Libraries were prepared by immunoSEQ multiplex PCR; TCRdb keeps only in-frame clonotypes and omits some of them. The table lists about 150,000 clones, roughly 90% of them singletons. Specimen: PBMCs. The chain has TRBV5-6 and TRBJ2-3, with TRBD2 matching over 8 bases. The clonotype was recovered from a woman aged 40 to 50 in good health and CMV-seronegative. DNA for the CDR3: TGTGCCAGCAGCTTGAGGAGGCTGCGGGAGGGCACAGATACGCAGTATTTT. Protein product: CASSLRRLREGTDTQYF.